This passage covers 29 T cell receptor beta chains from one sample sequenced in a study of T cells in Graves' hyperthyroidism and ophthalmopathy. Amplification of TCR beta CDR3 regions used RNA as the template. When the TCR CDR3 underwent first-round RT-PCR, the HTBI primer set was used. TCRdb re-analysed the multiplex PCR reads in MiXCR, keeping a single row per CDR3 protein. The table includes around 690,000 distinct CDR3 sequences, 17% detected once. Source material: blood. All receptors derive from a man in his fifties with Graves' hyperthyroidism.

The table lists this clonotype with many counts. The chain uses TRBV6-1 and TRBJ1-5; D not certain. The CDR3 extends over 13 amino acids. Looked up from germline, CDR1 is MNHNS and CDR2 is SASEGT. V dropped 7 bases and J dropped 4 bases, with 11 bases sitting between them. CDR3 loop: CASNDLSNQPQHF. CDR3 sequence (DNA): TGTGCCAGCAACGACCTTTCGAATCAGCCCCAGCATTTT.

The J gene is TRBJ2-2, the V gene TRBV6-5, with 8 bases lining up with TRBD2. The CDR3 consists of 16 residues. The trim removed 4 bases at V and 2 bases at J, leaving 6 bases unmatched. Germline loops: CDR1 MNHEY, CDR2 SVGAGI. The CDR3 DNA is TGTGCCAGCAGTTTCACCACTAGCGGAAACACCGGGGAGCTGTTTTTT. Translation gives CASSFTTSGNTGELFF.

Comment on this clonotype: This may be a read error, as it is one base from a much larger clone. V is TRBV6-1 and J is TRBJ1-1; D not certain. The ends were cut back, 9 bases at V and 1 base at J, with 12 bases in the middle. Germline CDR1 reads MNHNS; CDR2 reads SASEGT. CDR3 length: 13 residues. CDR3 protein: CASHQRRNTEAFF. As DNA, the CDR3 is TGTGCCAGTCATCAGAGGAGGAACACTGAAGCTTTCTTT.

This clonotype was detected many times. This chain uses TRBV15 with TRBJ2-5, with TRBD2 matching over 11 bases. Trimming at V came to 4 bases and at J to 2 bases, leaving 3 bases not matched to a gene. CDR1 and CDR2 (germline): LNHNV, YYDKDF (reference sequence). The CDR3 has 15 amino acids. Here the CDR3 DNA reads TGTGCCACCAGCATTCGACTAGCGGGACAAGAGACCCAGTACTTC. Its protein product is CATSIRLAGQETQYF.

This clonotype has ten or more counts. The rearrangement links TRBV20-1 to TRBJ2-7, with 8 bases that match TRBD1. Germline CDR1 and CDR2: DFQATT and SNEGSKA (reference sequence). The junction had 16 bases not matched to a gene; V was cut back by 6 bases and J by 3 bases. The CDR3 extends over 16 amino acids. This CDR3 is CSAPASTDRGGYEQYF. CDR3 DNA sequence: TGCAGTGCGCCAGCGTCGACAGACAGGGGAGGCTACGAGCAGTACTTC.

This clonotype showed up many times. J is TRBJ1-1 and V is TRBV12-3 or TRBV12-4; D not resolved. Trimming took 1 base from V and 2 from J, leaving 5 bases between them. The CDR3 is 13 amino acids. The CDR3: CASSLEPNTEAFF. The CDR3 DNA sequence: TGTGCCAGCAGTTTAGAGCCTAACACTGAAGCTTTCTTT.

This clonotype was seen at least ten times. The rearrangement joins TRBV9 to TRBJ2-7; D unresolved. The CDR3 runs 14 residues. The V gene's germline CDR1 is SGDLS and CDR2 YYNGEE. V shed 0 bases and J shed 3 bases, with 10 bases lying between them. CDR3 in DNA: TGTGCCAGCAGCGTAGGTCACCCAAGCTACGAGCAGTACTTC. Translating gives CASSVGHPSYEQYF.

This clonotype has at least ten counts. The chain has TRBV12-5 and TRBJ2-3, with TRBD1 matching over 7 bases. Germline V gives CDR1 LGHNT, CDR2 FRNRAP. J was trimmed by 5 bases and V by 5 bases; bases with no gene match: 19. The CDR3 covers 18 residues. The CDR3 loop is CASGQYKPGTELGDTQYF. The DNA of the CDR3 is TGTGCTAGTGGTCAATATAAGCCCGGGACAGAATTGGGAGATACGCAGTATTTT.

J is TRBJ2-3 and V is TRBV19; the match to TRBD1 covers 7 bases. CDR1 is LNHDA and CDR2 is SQIVND in the germline V gene (reference sequence). With 5 bases clipped from V and 2 bases from J, the junction kept 7 bases outside the gene matches. There are 15 residues in the CDR3. The CDR3 here is CASSETGTATDTQYF. In DNA, the CDR3 is TGTGCCAGTAGTGAGACCGGGACAGCCACAGATACGCAGTATTTT.

This clonotype was picked up a small number of times. The gene calls are TRBV3-1 and TRBJ2-1; D gene ambiguous. Germline assignment: CDR1 LGHDT and CDR2 YNNKEL (reference sequence). This CDR3 is built from 12 residues. The V end was cut by 5 bases, the J end by 8 bases, with 10 bases between. This chain's CDR3 is CASSASRHEQFF. DNA of the CDR3: TGTGCCAGCAGCGCAAGTAGGCATGAGCAGTTCTTC.

V usage is TRBV5-1 and J usage is TRBJ2-4; 7 bases are shared with TRBD1. J was trimmed by 0 bases and V by 4 bases; bases with no gene match: 10. Germline lookup yields CDR1 SGHRS and CDR2 YFSETQ. The CDR3 totals 17 residues. This CDR3 is CASSPLNRGEAKNIQYF. CDR3 nucleotides: TGCGCCAGCAGCCCCTTAAACAGGGGCGAAGCCAAAAACATTCAGTACTTC.

V gene TRBV3-1 combines with J gene TRBJ1-5; D possibly corresponds to TRBD1 (6 bases). Looked up from germline, CDR1 is LGHDT and CDR2 is YNNKEL (reference sequence). Trimming removed 5 bases from V and 5 bases from J, with 13 bases in between. There are 14 residues in the CDR3. Written as DNA, the CDR3 is TGTGCCAGCAGCTCTGGACAGCGCTATCAGCCCCAGCATTTT. It translates to CASSSGQRYQPQHF.

This clonotype was seen a handful of times. The chain has TRBV30 and TRBJ2-5; 16 bases agree with TRBD2. This CDR3 comprises 16 residues. Germline assignment: CDR1 GTSNPN and CDR2 SVGIG (reference sequence). Germline trimming cut 2 bases from V and 9 bases from J; bases unmatched to any gene: 9. CDR3 DNA: TGTGCCTGGAGTCAAGCAATGGGACTAGCGGGAGGGCCCCAGTACTTC. Translated: CAWSQAMGLAGGPQYF.

This clonotype was seen at least ten times. The V and J genes are TRBV3-1 and TRBJ1-2; D perhaps matches TRBD1 (5 bases). V was trimmed by 1 base and J by 3 bases, leaving 12 bases between them. In germline, CDR1 is LGHDT, CDR2 YNNKEL (reference sequence). The CDR3 length is 15 residues. The CDR3 coding sequence is TGTGCCAGCAGCCAAGGGGGCAGGGACGACTATGGCTACACCTTC. Amino acids: CASSQGGRDDYGYTF. Together with reference TRBV3-1 and TRBJ1-2, the CDR3 gives the full variable domain: DTAVSQTPKYLVTQMGNDKSIKCEQNLGHDTMYWYKQDSKKFLKIMFSYNNKELIINETVPNRFSPKSPDKAHLNLHINSLELGDSAVYFCASSQGGRDDYGYTFGSGTRLTVV.

To note about this clonotype: A much more abundant neighbour one base away suggests this may be a read error. The V gene is TRBV12-3 or TRBV12-4, the J gene TRBJ1-2; D remains ambiguous. This CDR3 contains 13 residues. The CDR3 sequence is CAGSLGWSYGYTF. The CDR3 DNA reads TGTGCCGGCAGTTTGGGGTGGTCTTATGGCTACACCTTC.

This clonotype was picked up many times. This chain joins TRBV7-9 and TRBJ1-2; D is undetermined. V was cut by 0 bases and J by 2 bases, with 10 bases left in between. Germline CDR1 and CDR2: SEHNR and FQNEAQ (reference sequence). The length of the CDR3 is 15 residues. CDR3 protein: CASSLALRSNYGYTF. In DNA form, the CDR3 reads TGTGCCAGCAGCTTAGCGCTGCGGAGCAACTATGGCTACACCTTC.

This clonotype has a count of ten or more. This rearrangement joins TRBV12-3 or TRBV12-4 to TRBJ2-2; 14 positions match TRBD2. Germline trimming cut 5 bases from V and 0 bases from J; bases unmatched to any gene: 8. This CDR3 has 19 amino acids. DNA of the CDR3: TGTGCCAGCAGTGCACCGGGACTAGCGGGAGCCCCGAACACCGGGGAGCTGTTTTTT. Its translation is CASSAPGLAGAPNTGELFF.

This clonotype was seen a handful of times. V gene TRBV24-1 combines with J gene TRBJ1-1; no clear D gene. This CDR3 spans 14 amino acids. From germline, CDR1 is KGHDR and CDR2 SFDVKD. V lost 7 bases to trimming and J lost 0 bases, with 11 bases between them. Here the CDR3 DNA reads TGTGCCACCAGATGGAAGTCAATGAACACTGAAGCTTTCTTT. Translating gives CATRWKSMNTEAFF.

The chain carries TRBV25-1 and TRBJ2-7; 8 positions agree with TRBD2. The CDR3 has 15 residues. V gave up 7 bases and J gave up 3 bases; unmatched junction bases: 11. Germline V gives CDR1 MGHDK, CDR2 SYGVNS. CDR3 region: CASNGISGTNYEQYF. The CDR3 DNA reads as TGTGCCAGCAATGGGATTAGCGGGACAAACTACGAGCAGTACTTC.

In the case of this clonotype: A read error may explain this, as a much larger clone is one base away. The chain employs TRBV10-3 and TRBJ1-6; D uncertain. V was trimmed by 3 bases and J by 8 bases, leaving 5 bases between them. This CDR3 is 12 amino acids long. Looked up from germline, CDR1 is ENHRY and CDR2 is SYGVKD. In DNA, the CDR3 is TGTGCCATCAGTGACGGCGATTCACCCCTCCACTTT. Translation gives CAISDGDSPLHF.

This clonotype showed up many times. This chain joins TRBV7-3 and TRBJ2-7; D is perhaps TRBD1 (5 bases). Germline CDR1 is SGHTA and CDR2 is FQGTGA. Between the trimmed V and J ends, which lost 2 bases and 3 bases, there was a span of 11 bases. The CDR3 sequence is 14 residues long. The CDR3 DNA follows: TGTGCCAGCAGCTTAGACAGCCTAAACTACGAGCAGTACTTC. Its protein product is CASSLDSLNYEQYF.

Ten or more counts support this clonotype. V and J are TRBV2 and TRBJ1-3; D is perhaps TRBD1 (6 bases). Trimming removed 6 bases at V and 3 bases at J, with 12 bases between. CDR1 is SNHLY and CDR2 is FYNNEI in the germline V gene. CDR3 length: 14 amino acids. The CDR3 protein is CASRRRGNGNTIYF. The CDR3 nucleotides read TGTGCCAGCAGACGCAGGGGAAATGGAAACACCATATATTTT.

This clonotype showed up many times. The chain recombines TRBV2 with TRBJ1-5; 11 nucleotides agree with TRBD1. There are 13 residues in the CDR3. The germline CDR1 and CDR2 sequences are SNHLY and FYNNEI. The J segment lost 6 bases and the V segment lost 8 bases, leaving 3 bases of the junction unmatched. This CDR3 reads CASGQGARQPQHF. DNA of the CDR3: TGTGCCAGCGGACAGGGGGCGCGTCAGCCCCAGCATTTT.

This clonotype has only one observation. This chain connects TRBV11-2 to TRBJ2-5; 9 bases fit TRBD2. The germline CDR1 and CDR2 sequences are SGHAT and FQNNGV. The length of the CDR3 is 16 residues. J lost 0 bases, V lost 1 base, and 3 bases had no gene match. CDR3 sequence reads: CASSLGAGGYQETQYF. As DNA, the CDR3 is TGTGCCAGCAGCTTAGGAGCGGGAGGCTACCAAGAGACCCAGTACTTC.

In its sample, this clonotype was seen many times. The chain links TRBV5-1 to TRBJ2-7; D perhaps matches TRBD1 (6 bases). Germline CDR1 is SGHRS and CDR2 is YFSETQ. Between the trimmed V and J ends, which lost 3 bases and 3 bases, there was a span of 16 bases. The length of the CDR3 is 15 residues. The CDR3, as DNA: TGCGCCAGCAGCTCGGGACACGGTCCCGGCTACGAGCAGTACTTC. This codes for CASSSGHGPGYEQYF.

The rearrangement uses TRBV20-1 and TRBJ2-7; TRBD1 might be the D (5 bases). The CDR3 runs 14 residues. Germline assignment: CDR1 DFQATT and CDR2 SNEGSKA (reference sequence). V was cut by 0 bases and J by 5 bases, with 14 bases left in between. The CDR3 sequence: CSAREWAGPNEQYF. For the CDR3, the DNA is TGCAGTGCTAGAGAATGGGCAGGGCCGAACGAGCAGTACTTC.

This clonotype was detected a few times. The CDR3 loop is CATSVRAGNNEQFF. The DNA for the CDR3 is TGTGCCACCAGTGTGAGGGCGGGTAACAATGAGCAGTTCTTC. The rearrangement uses TRBV24-1 and TRBJ2-1; D might be TRBD2 (5 bases). CDR1 is KGHDR, CDR2 SFDVKD, per germline. V lost 5 bases and J lost 5, with 12 bases in between. The CDR3 extends over 14 amino acids.

This clonotype was picked up a small number of times. The V call is TRBV29-1, the J call TRBJ2-3, with D perhaps matching TRBD1 (5 bases). The CDR3 loop spans 16 amino acids. Germline CDR1 is SQVTM and CDR2 is ANQGSEA. Trimming pared 1 base from V and 2 bases from J, leaving 16 bases between. The CDR3 region has the DNA TGCAGCGTTGAAGGCCAGGGAATTCAGGACACAGATACGCAGTATTTT. Translation: CSVEGQGIQDTDTQYF.

This sequence joins TRBV2 and TRBJ2-5, with 10 bases identical to TRBD2. The CDR3 contains 15 residues. Germline CDR1 and CDR2: SNHLY and FYNNEI. J was trimmed by 5 bases and V by 4 bases; bases with no gene match: 7. This chain's CDR3 is CASSGSTSGYETQYF. The DNA of the CDR3 is TGTGCCAGCAGTGGATCGACTAGCGGGTACGAGACCCAGTACTTC. The full variable domain, in which reference TRBV2 and TRBJ2-5 provide the parts outside the CDR3, is EPEVTQTPSHQVTQMGQEVILRCVPISNHLYFYWYRQILGQKVEFLVSFYNNEISEKSEIFDDQFSVERPDGSNFTLKIRSTKLEDSAMYFCASSGSTSGYETQYFGPGTRLLVL.